These T cell receptor beta chains were read from a single sample in a study of T cell responses to AZD1222 COVID-19 vaccine. The repertoire was sequenced with immunoSEQ multiplex PCR; TCRdb's copy has only in-frame clones and lacks some. The data contain 150,000 to 200,000 clones, 90% of them seen just once; the ten biggest clones take up 5% to 6.5%. Sequences were derived from peripheral blood, sampled 28 days after the second AZD1222 dose. These receptors all stem from an adult who received the AZD1222 COVID-19 vaccine. Each CDR3 is given with its conserved first and last residue. D genes are given only for firm matches. Some rows have no size entry. The others give once, few or many, or a class for an expanded clone.

d_call: NA; clone_size: NA; j_call: TRBJ2-7; v_call: TRBV4-2; cdr3_nt: TGTGCCAGCAGCTCCGCCTACGAGCAGTACTTC; cdr3_aa: CASSSAYEQYF
d_call: NA; clone_size: NA; j_call: TRBJ1-3; v_call: TRBV5-8; cdr3_nt: TGTGCCAGCGGATTACAGGGCCTAGACTCTGGAAACACCATATATTTT; cdr3_aa: CASGLQGLDSGNTIYF
d_call: NA; clone_size: NA; j_call: TRBJ2-1; v_call: TRBV24-1; cdr3_nt: TGTGCCACCTCCACCCCTGTCGGTTACAATGAGCAGTTCTTC; cdr3_aa: CATSTPVGYNEQFF
d_call: TRBD1; clone_size: NA; j_call: TRBJ2-2; v_call: TRBV19; cdr3_nt: TGTGCCAGTAGTATGGGACAGGGCCTGAACACCGGGGAGCTGTTTTTT; cdr3_aa: CASSMGQGLNTGELFF
d_call: TRBD2; clone_size: NA; j_call: TRBJ2-7; v_call: TRBV4-2; cdr3_nt: TGTGCCAGCAGCCGGGAGGGAGGGGTAGGCGAGCAGTACTTC; cdr3_aa: CASSREGGVGEQYF
d_call: NA; clone_size: NA; j_call: TRBJ1-5; v_call: TRBV3-1/TRBV3-2; cdr3_nt: TGTGCCAGCAGCCAAGATCGCAGTGGGAGAGTGAGTCAGCCCCAGCATTTT; cdr3_aa: CASSQDRSGRVSQPQHF
d_call: TRBD2; clone_size: NA; j_call: TRBJ2-1; v_call: TRBV3-1/TRBV3-2; cdr3_nt: TGTGCCAGCAGCCAAGTTACGGGACTAGCGGGGGGAGGGAATGAGCAGTTCTTC; cdr3_aa: CASSQVTGLAGGGNEQFF
d_call: NA; clone_size: NA; j_call: TRBJ2-2; v_call: TRBV18; cdr3_nt: TGTGCCAGCTCAGTTGGCGGGGAGCTGTTTTTT; cdr3_aa: CASSVGGELFF
d_call: NA; clone_size: NA; j_call: TRBJ1-2; v_call: TRBV2; cdr3_nt: TGTGCCAGCAGTGAACAAGCGGGCTATGGCTACACCTTC; cdr3_aa: CASSEQAGYGYTF
d_call: TRBD1; clone_size: few; j_call: TRBJ2-1; v_call: TRBV7-2; cdr3_nt: TGTGCCAGCGGCCCGGGGACAGCCTACAATGAGCAGTTCTTC; cdr3_aa: CASGPGTAYNEQFF
d_call: NA; clone_size: NA; j_call: TRBJ2-2; v_call: TRBV3-1/TRBV3-2; cdr3_nt: TGTGCCAGCAGCCAAGGGGTGCAGGGTGGGGACACCGGGGAGCTGTTTTTT; cdr3_aa: CASSQGVQGGDTGELFF
d_call: NA; clone_size: once; j_call: TRBJ1-2; v_call: TRBV29-1; cdr3_nt: TGCAGCGGGGAGCGCACAGGGCCCGATGGCTACACCTTC; cdr3_aa: CSGERTGPDGYTF
d_call: NA; clone_size: NA; j_call: TRBJ1-4; v_call: TRBV28; cdr3_nt: TGTGCCAGCAGTTTCACCGGGACGTTTATAGAAAAACTGTTTTTT; cdr3_aa: CASSFTGTFIEKLFF
d_call: NA; clone_size: NA; j_call: TRBJ2-3; v_call: TRBV6-2/TRBV6-3; cdr3_nt: TGTGCCAGCAGTGACCCTGGGATCGTCGGGACAGATACGCAGTATTTT; cdr3_aa: CASSDPGIVGTDTQYF
d_call: NA; clone_size: once; j_call: TRBJ1-1; v_call: TRBV11-2; cdr3_nt: TGTGCCAGCAGCTTAGGAACAGGATCTCGAGCTTTCTTT; cdr3_aa: CASSLGTGSRAFF
d_call: TRBD2; clone_size: NA; j_call: TRBJ2-1; v_call: TRBV7-9; cdr3_nt: TGTGCCAGCAGCTTTATACGGACTAGCGGGGGAGGCTCCTACAATGAGCAGTTCTTC; cdr3_aa: CASSFIRTSGGGSYNEQFF
d_call: TRBD1; clone_size: NA; j_call: TRBJ1-6; v_call: TRBV29-1; cdr3_nt: TGCAGCGTTGAGCCAACAGGGGGAGGACCCCTCCACTTT; cdr3_aa: CSVEPTGGGPLHF
d_call: TRBD1; clone_size: NA; j_call: TRBJ1-5; v_call: TRBV7-9; cdr3_nt: TGTGCCAGCAGCCCGGGACAGGGTCATAGCAATCAGCCCCAGCATTTT; cdr3_aa: CASSPGQGHSNQPQHF
d_call: NA; clone_size: NA; j_call: TRBJ1-4; v_call: TRBV2; cdr3_nt: TGTGCCAGCAGTGAATTTGGGGTACCGACTGAAAAACTGTTTTTT; cdr3_aa: CASSEFGVPTEKLFF
d_call: NA; clone_size: few; j_call: TRBJ1-2; v_call: TRBV3-1/TRBV3-2; cdr3_nt: TGTGCCAGCAGCCCCGACAGGCAATATGGCTACACCTTC; cdr3_aa: CASSPDRQYGYTF
d_call: NA; clone_size: NA; j_call: TRBJ1-1; v_call: TRBV7-2; cdr3_nt: TGTGCCAGCAGCAAACAGGGGAACACTGAAGCTTTCTTT; cdr3_aa: CASSKQGNTEAFF
d_call: TRBD1; clone_size: NA; j_call: TRBJ1-2; v_call: TRBV28; cdr3_nt: TGTGCCAGCAGTTTGTACCCACAAGGGGGCGCGAATGGCTACACCTTC; cdr3_aa: CASSLYPQGGANGYTF
d_call: TRBD1; clone_size: NA; j_call: TRBJ2-7; v_call: TRBV6-5; cdr3_nt: TGTGCCAGCAGTTACGCCGGGACAGGTAACCACGAGCAGTACTTC; cdr3_aa: CASSYAGTGNHEQYF
d_call: NA; clone_size: NA; j_call: TRBJ1-2; v_call: TRBV3-1/TRBV3-2; cdr3_nt: TGTGCCAGCAGCCTCACAAGGCTGGCCTATGGCTACACCTTC; cdr3_aa: CASSLTRLAYGYTF
d_call: TRBD1; clone_size: NA; j_call: TRBJ2-1; v_call: TRBV28; cdr3_nt: TGTGCCAGCAGCTCCGCGGACAGGGGGCAGCGTGAGCAGTTCTTC; cdr3_aa: CASSSADRGQREQFF
d_call: NA; clone_size: few; j_call: TRBJ2-7; v_call: TRBV12-3/TRBV12-4; cdr3_nt: TGTGCCAGCAGTTTGGCAGCGACCTACGAGCAGTACTTC; cdr3_aa: CASSLAATYEQYF
d_call: NA; clone_size: NA; j_call: TRBJ2-2; v_call: TRBV5-1; cdr3_nt: TGCGCCAGCAGCCCCTTAGATACGGGGGAGCTGTTTTTT; cdr3_aa: CASSPLDTGELFF
d_call: NA; clone_size: NA; j_call: TRBJ2-7; v_call: TRBV5-1; cdr3_nt: TGCGCCAGCAGCTTGAGTCCAGCCTCCTACGAGCAGTACTTC; cdr3_aa: CASSLSPASYEQYF
d_call: TRBD1; clone_size: NA; j_call: TRBJ1-2; v_call: TRBV5-6; cdr3_nt: TGTGCCAGCAGCCCGTTGGACAGGGACTATGGCTACACCTTC; cdr3_aa: CASSPLDRDYGYTF
d_call: NA; clone_size: NA; j_call: TRBJ2-3; v_call: TRBV10-3; cdr3_nt: TGTGCCATCAACCCGCGCAGCGCGAGCACAGATACGCAGTATTTT; cdr3_aa: CAINPRSASTDTQYF
d_call: TRBD1; clone_size: NA; j_call: TRBJ1-1; v_call: TRBV6-1; cdr3_nt: TGTGCCAGCAGTGTCCAGGGGGGAGGTGGCACTGAAGCTTTCTTT; cdr3_aa: CASSVQGGGGTEAFF
d_call: NA; clone_size: NA; j_call: TRBJ1-4; v_call: TRBV5-1; cdr3_nt: TGCGCCAGCAGCTTATCGGGGATAACTAATGAAAAACTGTTTTTT; cdr3_aa: CASSLSGITNEKLFF
d_call: NA; clone_size: NA; j_call: TRBJ2-6; v_call: TRBV6-5; cdr3_nt: TGTGCCAGCAGTTACTCATCTGGGGCCAACGTCCTGACTTTC; cdr3_aa: CASSYSSGANVLTF
d_call: NA; clone_size: NA; j_call: TRBJ2-1; v_call: TRBV5-1; cdr3_nt: TGCGCCAGCAGCTTGGCGCCCGGCAGGGGAACCTACAATGAGCAGTTCTTC; cdr3_aa: CASSLAPGRGTYNEQFF
d_call: NA; clone_size: NA; j_call: TRBJ2-5; v_call: TRBV28; cdr3_nt: TGTGCCAGCAGCCCGGCGGGTCCGTACCAAGAGACCCAGTACTTC; cdr3_aa: CASSPAGPYQETQYF
d_call: NA; clone_size: NA; j_call: TRBJ2-3; v_call: TRBV6-1; cdr3_nt: TGTGCCAGCAGTGACGACATCTGGGGAGATACGCAGTATTTT; cdr3_aa: CASSDDIWGDTQYF
d_call: TRBD1; clone_size: NA; j_call: TRBJ1-2; v_call: TRBV3-1/TRBV3-2; cdr3_nt: TGTGCCAGCAGCCATTGGGGACAGACTAACTATGGCTACACCTTC; cdr3_aa: CASSHWGQTNYGYTF
d_call: NA; clone_size: NA; j_call: TRBJ2-2; v_call: TRBV4-2; cdr3_nt: TGTGCCAGCAGCCAAGAGCAGATGCGGATCACCGGGGAGCTGTTTTTT; cdr3_aa: CASSQEQMRITGELFF
d_call: TRBD1; clone_size: NA; j_call: TRBJ2-3; v_call: TRBV28; cdr3_nt: TGTGCCAGCAGTTTAAGGGGACAGGGGGCAGATACGCAGTATTTT; cdr3_aa: CASSLRGQGADTQYF